A single T cell receptor beta chain is shown here with its context. Its target is unknown. The V segment lost 4 bases and the J segment 4 bases; nucleotides outside the gene matches: 3. Germline V gene sequence: CDR1 SGHNT, CDR2 YYREEE (reference sequence). The CDR3 has 13 residues. Amplification of TCR alpha and beta CDR3 regions from RNA used iRepertoire nested multiplex PCR. TCRdb re-derived calls from the multiplex PCR reads in MiXCR, one entry per CDR3 protein. The data hold about 190,000 distinct CDR3 sequences, with 25% to 35% observed a single time. This sample was included in a study of glioma-infiltrating T cells. Overall study findings and caveats: Tissue-blood divergence was below expectation in non-neoplastic patients, above in gliomas.

The gene calls are TRBV5-4 and TRBJ2-5; TRBD1 aligns across 8 bases. Source material: glioma tissue, nonneoplastic brain tissue, or PBMCs (not recorded which). This TCR was sampled from a human donor with low-grade glioma or glioblastoma, undergoing nonglioma brain surgery, or in good health (not recorded which). The CDR3 nucleotides are TGTGCCAGCAGCACGGACAGGGTAGAGACCCAGTACTTC. It translates to CASSTDRVETQYF. The complete variable domain, with remaining parts taken from reference TRBV5-4 and TRBJ2-5, reads ETGVTQSPTHLIKTRGQQVTLRCSSQSGHNTVSWYQQALGQGPQFIFQYYREEENGRGNFPPRFSGLQFPNYSSELNVNALELDDSALYLCASSTDRVETQYFGPGTRLLVL.